The subject of this entry is one T cell receptor (beta chain). Its antigen is not identified. Generation of TCR beta libraries employed quantitative 5'-RACE incorporating molecular barcodes. TCRdb itself ran the 5' RACE reads through MiXCR, one entry per CDR3 protein. The profile shows under 550,000 distinct CDR3 sequences, roughly a quarter of them singletons. These data are taken from a study of CD8 T cells in ankylosing spondylitis. General study results and limits: Reports of some motif variants in reactive arthritis synovial fluid and blood predate this one. Reportedly, matched ankylosing spondylitis synovial fluid was significantly enriched for disease-linked clones. Blood from ankylosing spondylitis patients appeared to carry a characteristic roughly 8-variant TCR beta motif. Within peripheral blood, clones linked to disease were CD8+ and relatively rare.

The CDR3 is 13 residues long. V lost 5 bases to trimming and J lost 7 bases; unmatched junction nucleotides: 8. From germline, CDR1 is WNHNN and CDR2 SYGVQD (reference sequence). The V and J genes are TRBV10-1 and TRBJ2-7; 7 bases are a match to TRBD2. This clonotype originated in a male donor with ankylosing spondylitis. What was sequenced was blood, either unsorted or a sorted T cell fraction (not recorded which). In nucleotides, the CDR3 is TGCGCCAGCAGTAGAGGGAGGGCTGGTGAGCAGTACGTC. This encodes CASSRGRAGEQYV.